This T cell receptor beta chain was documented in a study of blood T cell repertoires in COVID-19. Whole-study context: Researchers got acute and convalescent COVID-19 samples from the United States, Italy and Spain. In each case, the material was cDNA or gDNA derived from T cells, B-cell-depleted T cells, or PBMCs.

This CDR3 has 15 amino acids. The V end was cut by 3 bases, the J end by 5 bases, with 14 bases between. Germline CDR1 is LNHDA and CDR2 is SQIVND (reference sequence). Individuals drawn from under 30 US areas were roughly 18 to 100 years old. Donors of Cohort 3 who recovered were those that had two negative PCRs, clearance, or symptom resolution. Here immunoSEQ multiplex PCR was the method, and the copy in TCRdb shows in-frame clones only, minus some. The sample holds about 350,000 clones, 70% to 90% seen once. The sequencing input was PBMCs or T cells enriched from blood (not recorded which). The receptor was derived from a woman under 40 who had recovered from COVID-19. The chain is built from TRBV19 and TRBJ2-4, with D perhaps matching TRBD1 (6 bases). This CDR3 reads CASSIGRGRQNIQYF. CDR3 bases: TGTGCCAGTAGTATTGGCAGGGGTAGGCAAAACATTCAGTACTTC. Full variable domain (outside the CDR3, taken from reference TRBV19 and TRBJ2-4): DGGITQSPKYLFRKEGQNVTLSCEQNLNHDAMYWYRQDPGQGLRLIYYSQIVNDFQKGDIAEGYSVSREKKESFPLTVTSAQKNPTAFYLCASSIGRGRQNIQYFGAGTRLSVL.